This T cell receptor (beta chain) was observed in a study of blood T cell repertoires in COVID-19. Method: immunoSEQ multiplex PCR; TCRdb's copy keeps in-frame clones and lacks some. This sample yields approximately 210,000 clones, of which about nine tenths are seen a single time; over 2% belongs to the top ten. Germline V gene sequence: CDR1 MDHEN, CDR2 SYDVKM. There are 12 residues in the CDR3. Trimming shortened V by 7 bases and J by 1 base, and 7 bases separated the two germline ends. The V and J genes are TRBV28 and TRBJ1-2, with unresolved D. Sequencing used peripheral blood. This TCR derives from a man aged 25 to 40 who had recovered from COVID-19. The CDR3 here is CASMEVNYGYTF. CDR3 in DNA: TGTGCCAGCATGGAGGTTAACTATGGCTACACCTTC.